These 18 T cell receptor beta chains originate from one sample sequenced in a study of control samples from healthy donors and cancer patients. Libraries were prepared by immunoSEQ multiplex PCR; TCRdb keeps only in-frame clonotypes and omits some of them. The data hold about 190,000 clones, with roughly nine tenths observed a single time. The source material was blood. The receptors shown here come from a man aged 25-45 years in good health.

The chain combines TRBV24-1 with TRBJ2-2; D may correspond to TRBD1 or TRBD2 (5 bases each). The CDR3 has 11 amino acids. Germline V gene sequence: CDR1 KGHDR, CDR2 SFDVKD. Trimming removed 7 bases from V and 6 bases from J, with 5 bases in between. The chain's CDR3 is CATRGAGELFF. In DNA form, the CDR3 reads TGTGCCACCAGGGGGGCCGGGGAGCTGTTTTTT.

The chain employs TRBV6-5 and TRBJ1-2; D unresolved. The CDR3 contains 14 residues. V shed 2 bases and J shed 3 bases, with 10 bases lying between them. Germline values: CDR1 MNHEY, CDR2 SVGAGI. CDR3 in amino acids: CASSYGRGYYGYTF. DNA of the CDR3: TGTGCCAGCAGTTACGGGCGGGGATACTATGGCTACACCTTC.

This rearrangement joins TRBV4-2 to TRBJ2-3, with D maybe TRBD1 (6 bases). The V end was cut by 4 bases, the J end by 1 base, with 18 bases between. Germline-derived CDR1 and CDR2 are LGHNA and YNFKEQ. The CDR3 has 17 residues. CDR3 in amino acids: CASSPQVRGSGTDTQYF. The CDR3 region has the DNA TGTGCCAGCAGCCCCCAGGTTAGGGGGTCGGGCACAGATACGCAGTATTTT.

The V and J genes are TRBV2 and TRBJ2-7; D remains ambiguous. CDR1 and CDR2 (germline): SNHLY, FYNNEI. This CDR3 spans 13 amino acids. The V end was cut by 5 bases, the J end by 3 bases, with 11 bases between. CDR3 nucleotides: TGTGCCAGCAGTCGATCTACACTCTACGAGCAGTACTTC. Amino acids: CASSRSTLYEQYF.

V usage is TRBV5-8 and J usage is TRBJ1-2, with 8 bases lining up with TRBD1. V was pared by 4 bases and J by 3 bases, with 8 bases of the junction left unmatched. The CDR3 sequence is 15 residues long. CDR1 and CDR2 (germline): SGHTS, YDEGEE. Written as DNA, the CDR3 is TGTGCCAGCAGCCCCAGGGGGCGCGTCGACTATGGCTACACCTTC. Encoded protein: CASSPRGRVDYGYTF.

This chain joins TRBV18 and TRBJ2-2; D is unclear. Germline V lookup: CDR1 KGHSH, CDR2 LQKENI. The CDR3 covers 13 residues. With 0 bases removed from V and 1 base from J, the gap between germline ends came to 0 bases. This CDR3 is CASSPPNTGELFF. CDR3 in DNA: TGTGCCAGCTCACCACCGAACACCGGGGAGCTGTTTTTT.

The rearrangement joins TRBV10-1 to TRBJ2-3; a weak D match, TRBD1 (6 bases). The length of the CDR3 is 15 residues. The germline CDR1 and CDR2 sequences are WNHNN and SYGVQD (reference sequence). V gave up 2 bases and J gave up 2 bases, with 11 bases separating them. The CDR3 DNA follows: TGCGCCAGCAGTGAGGGGGCAGGGGACACAGATACGCAGTATTTT. This encodes CASSEGAGDTDTQYF.

This clone came up once. V gene TRBV2 combines with J gene TRBJ2-7, with D maybe TRBD2 (7 bases). Germline V lookup: CDR1 SNHLY, CDR2 FYNNEI. Trimming left V 3 bases short and J 3 bases short, with 12 bases between. The CDR3 runs to 14 residues. CDR3 sequence reads: CASSDRGAYYEQYF. In DNA, the CDR3 is TGTGCCAGCAGTGACCGGGGGGCGTACTACGAGCAGTACTTC. The entire variable domain, with the rest obtained from reference TRBV2 and TRBJ2-7, is as follows: EPEVTQTPSHQVTQMGQEVILRCVPISNHLYFYWYRQILGQKVEFLVSFYNNEISEKSEIFDDQFSVERPDGSNFTLKIRSTKLEDSAMYFCASSDRGAYYEQYFGPGTRLTVT.

The rearrangement uses TRBV18 and TRBJ2-5; D is undetermined. CDR3 length equals 11 residues. Looked up from germline, CDR1 is KGHSH and CDR2 is LQKENI. Trimming removed 3 bases from V and 4 bases from J, with 3 bases in between. Written as DNA, the CDR3 is TGTGCCAGCTCACCGGGAGAGACCCAGTACTTC. It yields the protein CASSPGETQYF.

The V call is TRBV10-3, the J call TRBJ1-2, with unresolved D. The CDR3 loop spans 15 amino acids. V was clipped by 3 bases and J by 2 bases, with 13 bases between them. Germline CDR1 reads ENHRY; CDR2 reads SYGVKD. The CDR3, as DNA: TGTGCCATCAGTGACCCGGGAGGAAGAAACTATGGCTACACCTTC. It specifies CAISDPGGRNYGYTF.

Here the CDR3 DNA reads TGTGCCAGCTCACGTAGCGCTAGCGGTCCCTCCTACGAGCAGTACTTC. The encoded protein is CASSRSASGPSYEQYF. The V call is TRBV18, the J call TRBJ2-7, with 7 bases fitting TRBD2. This CDR3 has 16 residues. Germline assignment: CDR1 KGHSH and CDR2 LQKENI. Trimming cost V 4 bases and J 0 bases; bases outside gene matches: 9.

This clone was counted once. The chain has TRBV19 and TRBJ1-5; D remains ambiguous. From germline, CDR1 is LNHDA and CDR2 SQIVND (reference sequence). The CDR3 has 12 amino acids. Between the trimmed V and J ends, which lost 3 bases and 7 bases, there was a span of 7 bases. DNA for the CDR3: TGTGCCAGTAGTATCTGGGAGCAGCCCCAGCATTTT. This codes for CASSIWEQPQHF.

This clone has a handful of counts. V is TRBV2 and J is TRBJ1-1; D is unresolved. CDR1 is SNHLY and CDR2 is FYNNEI in the germline V gene. V was pared by 5 bases and J by 1 base, with 5 bases between. The CDR3 runs to 12 residues. The CDR3 region is CASSRANTEAFF. DNA for the CDR3: TGTGCCAGCAGTCGGGCGAACACTGAAGCTTTCTTT.

This chain connects TRBV7-9 to TRBJ1-4, with D uncertain. Germline CDR1 reads SEHNR; CDR2 reads FQNEAQ (reference sequence). CDR3 length equals 16 residues. Trimming cost V 5 bases and J 2 bases, with 15 bases left between them. The CDR3 DNA is TGTGCCAGCAGCCTAAGGGCCGATGCCACTAATGAAAAACTGTTTTTT. It encodes CASSLRADATNEKLFF.

V and J are TRBV30 and TRBJ2-7; D is uncertain. CDR3 size: 12 residues. CDR1 is GTSNPN and CDR2 is SVGIG in the germline V gene (reference sequence). V lost 7 bases and J lost 2, with 12 bases in between. For the CDR3, the DNA is TGTGCCTACCGGGTTGGAGCCTACGAGCAGTACTTC. As protein: CAYRVGAYEQYF.

The J gene is TRBJ1-2, the V gene TRBV6-5; the D gene is possibly TRBD1 (5 bases). Deletions cut 6 bases from V and 8 bases from J, with 16 bases between. This CDR3 is 13 amino acids long. Germline V lookup: CDR1 MNHEY, CDR2 SVGAGI. CDR3 nucleotides: TGTGCCAGCAGAAGCGACAGCCCGCGAGGCTACACCTTC. It is translated as CASRSDSPRGYTF.

The chain has TRBV29-1 and TRBJ2-1; tentative D call: TRBD1 (6 bases). The CDR3 sequence is 15 residues long. In germline, CDR1 is SQVTM, CDR2 ANQGSEA. The ends were cut back, 0 bases at V and 4 bases at J, with 13 bases in the middle. In nucleotides, the CDR3 is TGCAGCGTTGAAGAACAGGGTCGGCTGTACAATGAGCAGTTCTTC. As protein: CSVEEQGRLYNEQFF.

This clone showed up just once. The CDR3 protein is CASSKGWYNSPLHF. The CDR3, as DNA: TGTGCCAGCAGCAAGGGTTGGTATAATTCACCCCTCCACTTT. V gene TRBV6-5 combines with J gene TRBJ1-6; no definite D call. The length of the CDR3 is 14 residues. Deletions cut 6 bases from V and 4 bases from J, with 10 bases between. Per germline, CDR1 MNHEY and CDR2 SVGAGI.